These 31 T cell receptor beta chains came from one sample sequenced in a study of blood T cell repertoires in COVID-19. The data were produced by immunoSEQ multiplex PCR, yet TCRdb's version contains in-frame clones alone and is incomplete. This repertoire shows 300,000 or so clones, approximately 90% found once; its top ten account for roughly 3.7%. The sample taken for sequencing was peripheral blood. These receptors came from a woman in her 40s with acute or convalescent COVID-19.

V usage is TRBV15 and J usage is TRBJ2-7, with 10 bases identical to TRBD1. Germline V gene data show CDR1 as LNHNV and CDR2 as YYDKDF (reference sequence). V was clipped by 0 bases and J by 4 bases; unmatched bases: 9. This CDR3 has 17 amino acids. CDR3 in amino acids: CATSRDRGTGDSYEQYV. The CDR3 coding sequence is TGTGCCACCAGCAGAGATCGTGGGACAGGGGATAGTTACGAGCAGTACGTC.

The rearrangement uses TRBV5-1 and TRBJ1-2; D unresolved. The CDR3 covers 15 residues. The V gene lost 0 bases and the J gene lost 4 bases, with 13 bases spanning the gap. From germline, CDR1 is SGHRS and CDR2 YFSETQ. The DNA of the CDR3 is TGCGCCAGCAGCTTGGAGGAAGGGAGGGCCTATGGCTACACCTTC. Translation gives CASSLEEGRAYGYTF.

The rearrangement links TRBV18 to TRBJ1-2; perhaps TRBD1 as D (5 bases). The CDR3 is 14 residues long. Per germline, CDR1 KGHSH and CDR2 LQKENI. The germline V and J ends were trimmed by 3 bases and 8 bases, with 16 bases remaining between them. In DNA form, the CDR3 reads TGTGCCAGCTCACCGACACCGGCCCCAGGGGGCTACACCTTC. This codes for CASSPTPAPGGYTF.

CDR3 in amino acids: CASSLSTSLLGAGELFF. The CDR3 DNA sequence: TGTGCCAGCAGCTTGTCCACTAGCCTCTTAGGGGCCGGGGAGCTGTTTTTT. J is TRBJ2-2 and V is TRBV5-4; perhaps TRBD2 as D (6 bases). CDR3 length: 17 residues. V lost 1 base and J 6 bases, leaving 19 bases between the germline ends. Germline V gene data show CDR1 as SGHNT and CDR2 as YYREEE (reference sequence).

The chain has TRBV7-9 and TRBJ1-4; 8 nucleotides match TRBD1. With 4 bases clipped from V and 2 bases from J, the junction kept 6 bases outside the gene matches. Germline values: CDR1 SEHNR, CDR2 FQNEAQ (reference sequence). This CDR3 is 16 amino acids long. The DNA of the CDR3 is TGTGCCAGCAGCTCATGGACAGGGAACACTAATGAAAAACTGTTTTTT. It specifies CASSSWTGNTNEKLFF.

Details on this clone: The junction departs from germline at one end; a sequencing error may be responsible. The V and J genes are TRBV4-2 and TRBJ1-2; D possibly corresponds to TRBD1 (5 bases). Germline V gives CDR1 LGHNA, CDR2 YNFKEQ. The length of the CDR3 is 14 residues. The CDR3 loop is CASSQRGRVEGPAF. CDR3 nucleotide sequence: TGTGCCAGCAGCCAACGCGGCAGGGTGGAGGGTCCGGCCTTC.

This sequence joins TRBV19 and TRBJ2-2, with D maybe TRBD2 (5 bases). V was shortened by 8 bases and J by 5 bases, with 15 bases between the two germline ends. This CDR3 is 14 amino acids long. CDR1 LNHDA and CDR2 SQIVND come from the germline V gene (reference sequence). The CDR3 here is CASANGDLTGELFF. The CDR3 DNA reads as TGTGCCAGTGCGAACGGGGATTTAACCGGGGAGCTGTTTTTT.

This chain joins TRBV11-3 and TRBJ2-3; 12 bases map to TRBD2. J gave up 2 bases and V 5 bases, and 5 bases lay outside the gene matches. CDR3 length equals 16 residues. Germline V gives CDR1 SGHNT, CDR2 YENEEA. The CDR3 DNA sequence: TGTGCCAGCAGCCCTAGCGGGGGGGCCGACACAGATACGCAGTATTTT. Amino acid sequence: CASSPSGGADTDTQYF.

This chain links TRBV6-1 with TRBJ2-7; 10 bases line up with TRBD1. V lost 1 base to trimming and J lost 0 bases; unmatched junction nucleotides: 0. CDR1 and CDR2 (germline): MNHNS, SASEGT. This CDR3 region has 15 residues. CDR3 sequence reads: CASSEGTGGSYEQYV. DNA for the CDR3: TGTGCCAGCAGTGAAGGGACAGGGGGCTCCTACGAGCAGTACGTC.

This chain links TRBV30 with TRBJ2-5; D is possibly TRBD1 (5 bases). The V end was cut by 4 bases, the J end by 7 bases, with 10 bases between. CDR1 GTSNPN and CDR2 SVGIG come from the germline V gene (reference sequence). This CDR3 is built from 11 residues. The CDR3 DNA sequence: TGTGCCTGGAATAGTAGGGGGACCCAGTACTTC. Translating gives CAWNSRGTQYF.

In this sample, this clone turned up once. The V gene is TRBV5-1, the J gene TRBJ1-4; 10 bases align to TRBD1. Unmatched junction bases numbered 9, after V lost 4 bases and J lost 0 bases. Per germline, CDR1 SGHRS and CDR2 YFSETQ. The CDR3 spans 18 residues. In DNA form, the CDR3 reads TGCGCCAGCAGCCCGTGGGACAGGGGCAGCGCAACTAATGAAAAACTGTTTTTT. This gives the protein CASSPWDRGSATNEKLFF.

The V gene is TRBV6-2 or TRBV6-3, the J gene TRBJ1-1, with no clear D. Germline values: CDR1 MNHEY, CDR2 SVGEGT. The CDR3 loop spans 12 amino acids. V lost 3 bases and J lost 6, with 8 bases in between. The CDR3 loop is CASSYPQPEAFF. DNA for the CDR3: TGTGCCAGCAGTTATCCACAGCCTGAAGCTTTCTTT.

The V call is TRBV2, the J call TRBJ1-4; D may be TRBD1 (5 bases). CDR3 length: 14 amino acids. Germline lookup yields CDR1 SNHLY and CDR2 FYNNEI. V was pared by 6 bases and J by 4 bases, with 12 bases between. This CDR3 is CASSPGGLNEKLFF. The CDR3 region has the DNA TGTGCCAGCAGCCCCGGGGGACTTAATGAAAAACTGTTTTTT.

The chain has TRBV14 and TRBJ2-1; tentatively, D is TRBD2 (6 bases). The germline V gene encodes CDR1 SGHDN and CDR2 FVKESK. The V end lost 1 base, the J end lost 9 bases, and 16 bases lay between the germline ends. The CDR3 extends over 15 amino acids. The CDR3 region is CASSQANGGRGEQFF. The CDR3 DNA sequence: TGTGCCAGCAGCCAAGCTAACGGGGGACGAGGTGAGCAGTTCTTC.

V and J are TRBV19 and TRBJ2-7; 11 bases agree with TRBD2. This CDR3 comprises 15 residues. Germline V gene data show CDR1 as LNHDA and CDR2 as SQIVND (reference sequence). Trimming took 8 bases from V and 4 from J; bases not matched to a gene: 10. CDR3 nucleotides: TGTGCCAGTTTAGCGGGGGGGCCATTAACGTACGAGCAGTACGTC. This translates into CASLAGGPLTYEQYV.

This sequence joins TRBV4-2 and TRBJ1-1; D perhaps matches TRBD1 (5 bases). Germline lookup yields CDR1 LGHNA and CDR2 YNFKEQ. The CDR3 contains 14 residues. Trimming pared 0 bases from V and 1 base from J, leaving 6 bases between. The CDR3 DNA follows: TGTGCCAGCAGCCAAGAGGGGGGGAACACTGAAGCTTTCTTT. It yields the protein CASSQEGGNTEAFF.

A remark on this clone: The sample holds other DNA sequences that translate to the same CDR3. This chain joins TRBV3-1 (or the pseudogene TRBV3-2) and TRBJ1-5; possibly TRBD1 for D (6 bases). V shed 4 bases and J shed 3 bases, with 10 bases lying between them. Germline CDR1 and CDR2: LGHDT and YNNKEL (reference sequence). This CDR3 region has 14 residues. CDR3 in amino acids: CASSPGQTNQPQHF. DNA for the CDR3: TGTGCCAGCAGCCCCGGACAGACCAATCAGCCCCAGCATTTT.

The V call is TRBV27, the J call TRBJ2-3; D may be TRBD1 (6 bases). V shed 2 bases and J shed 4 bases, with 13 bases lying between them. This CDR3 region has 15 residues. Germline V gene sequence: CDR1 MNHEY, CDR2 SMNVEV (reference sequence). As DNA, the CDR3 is TGTGCCAGCAGTTTAGGGGGCAGGGTCCCAGATACGCAGTATTTT. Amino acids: CASSLGGRVPDTQYF.

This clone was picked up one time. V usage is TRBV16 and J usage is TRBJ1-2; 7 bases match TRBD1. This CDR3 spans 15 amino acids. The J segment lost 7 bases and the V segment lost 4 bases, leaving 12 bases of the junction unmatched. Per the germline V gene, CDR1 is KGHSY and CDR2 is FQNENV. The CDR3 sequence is CASSRLRGGEGGYTF. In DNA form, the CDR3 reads TGTGCCAGCAGCCGATTACGAGGGGGCGAGGGTGGCTACACCTTC.

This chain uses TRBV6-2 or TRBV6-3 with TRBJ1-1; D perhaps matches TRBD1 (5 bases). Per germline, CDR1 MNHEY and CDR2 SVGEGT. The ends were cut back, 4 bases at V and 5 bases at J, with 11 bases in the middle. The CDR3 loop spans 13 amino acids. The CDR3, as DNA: TGTGCCAGCAGTTGGGGGGGTGGAACTGAAGCTTTCTTT. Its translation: CASSWGGGTEAFF.

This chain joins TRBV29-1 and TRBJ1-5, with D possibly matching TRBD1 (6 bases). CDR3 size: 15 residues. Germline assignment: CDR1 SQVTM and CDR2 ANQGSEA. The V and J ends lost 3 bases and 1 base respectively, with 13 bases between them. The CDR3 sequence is CSVEGGGGSNQPQHF. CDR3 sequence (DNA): TGCAGCGTTGAGGGAGGGGGGGGAAGCAATCAGCCCCAGCATTTT.

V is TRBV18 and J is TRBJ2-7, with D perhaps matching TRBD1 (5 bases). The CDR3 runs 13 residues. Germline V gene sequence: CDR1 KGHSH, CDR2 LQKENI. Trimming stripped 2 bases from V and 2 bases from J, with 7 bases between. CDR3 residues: CASSPGQTYEQYV. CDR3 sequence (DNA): TGTGCCAGCTCACCAGGACAAACCTACGAGCAGTACGTC.

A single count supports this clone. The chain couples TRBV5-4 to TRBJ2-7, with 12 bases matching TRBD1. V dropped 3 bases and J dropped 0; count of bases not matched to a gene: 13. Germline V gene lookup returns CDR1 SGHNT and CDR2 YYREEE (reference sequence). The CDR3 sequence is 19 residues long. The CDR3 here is CASSSAGTGGPPSSYEQYV. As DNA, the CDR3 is TGTGCCAGCAGCTCGGCGGGGACAGGGGGCCCTCCCAGCTCCTACGAGCAGTACGTC.

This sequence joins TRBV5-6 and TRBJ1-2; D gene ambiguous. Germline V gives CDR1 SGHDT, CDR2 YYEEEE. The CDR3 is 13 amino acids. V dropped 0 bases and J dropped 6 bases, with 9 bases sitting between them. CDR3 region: CASSLGREDGYTF. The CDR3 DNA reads TGTGCCAGCAGCTTGGGTAGGGAGGATGGCTACACCTTC. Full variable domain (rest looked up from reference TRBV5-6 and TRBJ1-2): DAGVTQSPTHLIKTRGQQVTLRCSPKSGHDTVSWYQQALGQGPQFIFQYYEEEERQRGNFPDRFSGHQFPNYSSELNVNALLLGDSALYLCASSLGREDGYTFGSGTRLTVV.

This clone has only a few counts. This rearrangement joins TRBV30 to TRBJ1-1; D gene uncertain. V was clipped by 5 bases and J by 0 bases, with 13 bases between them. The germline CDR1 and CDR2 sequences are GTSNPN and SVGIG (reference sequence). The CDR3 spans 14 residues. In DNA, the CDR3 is TGTGCCTGGGCGGTAAAATCCATGAACACTGAAGCTTTCTTT. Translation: CAWAVKSMNTEAFF.

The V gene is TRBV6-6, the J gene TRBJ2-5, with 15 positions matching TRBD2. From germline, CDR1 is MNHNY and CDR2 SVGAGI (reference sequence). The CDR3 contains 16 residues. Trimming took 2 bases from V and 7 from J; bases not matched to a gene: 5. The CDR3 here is CASSYRTSGGGRTQYF. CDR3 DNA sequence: TGTGCCAGCAGTTACCGGACTAGCGGGGGGGGTAGGACCCAGTACTTC.

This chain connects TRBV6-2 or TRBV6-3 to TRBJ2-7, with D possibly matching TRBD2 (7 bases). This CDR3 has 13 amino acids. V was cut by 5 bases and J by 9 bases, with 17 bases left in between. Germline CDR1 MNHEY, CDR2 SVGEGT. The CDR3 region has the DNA TGTGCCAGCAGTCCCAACCCGGGGGGCTTGCAGTACGTC. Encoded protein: CASSPNPGGLQYV.

CDR3 region: CASSLKGTVNSPLHF. As DNA, the CDR3 is TGTGCCAGCAGTCTGAAGGGGACAGTTAATTCACCCCTCCACTTT. V is TRBV6-5 and J is TRBJ1-6; 7 nucleotides agree with TRBD1. J was trimmed by 6 bases and V by 5 bases; bases with no gene match: 7. From germline, CDR1 is MNHEY and CDR2 SVGAGI. CDR3 size: 15 residues.

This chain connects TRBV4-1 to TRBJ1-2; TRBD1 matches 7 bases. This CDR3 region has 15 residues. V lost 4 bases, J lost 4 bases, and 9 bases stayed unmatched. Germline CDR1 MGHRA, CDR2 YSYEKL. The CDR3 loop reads CASSPDPGQSYGYTF. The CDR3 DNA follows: TGCGCCAGCAGCCCCGACCCGGGACAGTCCTATGGCTACACCTTC.

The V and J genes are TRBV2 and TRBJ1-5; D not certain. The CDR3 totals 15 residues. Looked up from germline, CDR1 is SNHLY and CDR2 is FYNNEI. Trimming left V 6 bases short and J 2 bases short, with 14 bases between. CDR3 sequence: CASRAGTAGNQPQHF. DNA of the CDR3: TGTGCCAGCAGGGCCGGTACAGCGGGCAATCAGCCCCAGCATTTT.

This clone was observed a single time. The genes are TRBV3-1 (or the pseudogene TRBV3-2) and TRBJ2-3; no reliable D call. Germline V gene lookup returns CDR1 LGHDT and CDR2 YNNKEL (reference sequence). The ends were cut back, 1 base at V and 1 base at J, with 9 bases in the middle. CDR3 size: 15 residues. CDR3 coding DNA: TGTGCCAGCAGCCAAGCCGGGTCCCGCACAGATACGCAGTATTTT. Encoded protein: CASSQAGSRTDTQYF.